A selection of T cell receptor beta chains follows, all from one sample in a study of shared clonotypes between healthy human individuals. TCRdb's copy holds only in-frame clones and misses some; the assay was immunoSEQ multiplex PCR. In the table there are about 2 million clones, 90% to 95% of which are singletons. The sample comprised naive CD4+ T cells sorted from blood. These receptors were obtained from a man aged 18 to 35 in good health. Each CDR3 is given with its conserved first and last residue.

V,CDR3
TRBV27,CASRGLGTDTQYF
TRBV6-6,CASSQGARQPQHF
TRBV11-1,CASSWNGGELFF
TRBV5-4,CASSPGTSGFYEQYF
TRBV6-6,CASSWTRDASEQYF
TRBV18,CASSSWGAGISDEKLFF
TRBV6-5,CASSYAGTAGLNEQYF
TRBV29-1,CSVEGAGGITDTQYF
TRBV28,CASSRGSPYNEQFF
TRBV20-1,CSGSGGGEQYF
TRBV5-1,CASSDTGGITEAFF
TRBV5-1,CASSPLAGVEETQYF
TRBV10-2,CASSVLGQLENSPLHF
TRBV11-2,CASSLDGRDSDTQYF
TRBV5-4,CASSSQQGASEKLFF
TRBV12-2,CASRPFQPNTGELFF
TRBV10-3,CAISNQGTGELFF
TRBV30,CACGSIYEQYF
TRBV18,CASSPSAGQGHYEQYF
TRBV28,CASSPPRFGVKNQPQHF
TRBV19,CASSQDRVKTEAFF
TRBV5-1,CASSLALAGTGHDYGYTF
TRBV28,CASRGTTGNEQFF
TRBV5-4,CASSLGLQGSNTGELFF
TRBV29-1,CSVSTGGWETQYF
TRBV11-2,CASSLDALNNEQFF
TRBV28,CASSKQGARTDTQYF
TRBV29-1,CSVEKPLRTEAFF
TRBV9,CASSANGWGNDYGYTF
TRBV5-1,CASSLDGSRDSPLHF
TRBV2,CASREGSYEQYF
TRBV4-2,CASSQDSRGANYEQYF
TRBV7-4,CASSSLAGAATGELFF
TRBV2,CASSLETQYF
TRBV7-3,CASSAGTGYGYTF